These T cell receptor beta chains were read from a single sample in a study of blood T cell repertoires in COVID-19. Only in-frame clones appear in the TCRdb table, and some are missing; sequencing was by immunoSEQ multiplex PCR. The sample has some 160,000 clones; 80% are singletons. Sequenced: PBMCs or T cells enriched from blood (not recorded which). The receptors derive from a woman aged 60-75 years who had recovered from COVID-19. Each CDR3 is given with its conserved first and last residue. The order of the fields is D gene, clone size, V gene, J gene, CDR3 DNA, CDR3 protein. D genes are given only for firm matches. Expanded clones are given a class, and other clones once, few, many or no size at all.

D: TRBD1; size: -; V: TRBV14; J: TRBJ2-5; DNA: TGTGCCAGCAGCCAAGATGGGGTGACAGGGGTTAACTTC; CDR3: CASSQDGVTGVNF
D: -; size: -; V: TRBV21-1; J: TRBJ1-2; DNA: TGTGCCAGCAGGGGACAGGTCGTATCCACCTTC; CDR3: CASRGQVVSTF
D: TRBD1; size: -; V: TRBV7-8; J: TRBJ2-3; DNA: TGTGCCAGCAGCCTTAGGACAGGGAGCACAGATACGCAGTATTTT; CDR3: CASSLRTGSTDTQYF
D: -; size: -; V: TRBV6-5; J: TRBJ2-5; DNA: TGTGCCAGCAGGCGTGGGGAGGCGGCTCTTAGCCAGTACTTC; CDR3: CASRRGEAALSQYF
D: -; size: few; V: TRBV18; J: TRBJ1-5; DNA: TGTGCCAGCTCACCACCGGGGCGGCTTACCAATCAGCCCCAGCATTTT; CDR3: CASSPPGRLTNQPQHF
D: -; size: -; V: TRBV5-4; J: TRBJ1-1; DNA: TGTGCCAGCAGCGTCGTGAGGTCAACTGAAGCTTTCTTT; CDR3: CASSVVRSTEAFF
D: TRBD2; size: -; V: TRBV7-6; J: TRBJ2-5; DNA: TGTGCCAGCAGCCCGGGACTAGCGGGGGGGCCCGAGACCCAGTACTTC; CDR3: CASSPGLAGGPETQYF
D: TRBD1; size: -; V: TRBV19; J: TRBJ1-2; DNA: TGTGCCAGTAGGGGGACAGGGGTAAAAGTATCTGGCTACACCTTC; CDR3: CASRGTGVKVSGYTF
D: TRBD2; size: -; V: TRBV5-1; J: TRBJ2-3; DNA: TGCGCCAGCAGCTATGGGACTAGCGGAAGCACAGATACGCAGTATTTT; CDR3: CASSYGTSGSTDTQYF
D: -; size: -; V: TRBV20-1; J: TRBJ1-1; DNA: TGCAGTGCTAGTCCAATGGGCAGGCTGGACACTGAAGCTTTCTTT; CDR3: CSASPMGRLDTEAFF
D: TRBD1; size: once; V: TRBV15; J: TRBJ1-5; DNA: TGTGCCACCAGCAGCTCACAGGGGAACTCTCAGCCCCAGCATTTT; CDR3: CATSSSQGNSQPQHF
D: -; size: -; V: TRBV15; J: TRBJ1-5; DNA: TGTGCCACCAGCAGAGTAAATCGAGGGTCCAATCAGCCCCAGCATTTT; CDR3: CATSRVNRGSNQPQHF
D: -; size: -; V: TRBV21-1; J: TRBJ1-5; DNA: TGTGCCAGCAGCCCCTCCAGTCCGAAGGGGGACAATCAGCCCCAGCATTTT; CDR3: CASSPSSPKGDNQPQHF
D: -; size: -; V: TRBV30; J: TRBJ1-2; DNA: TGTGCCTGGGGTACAGAGAACTATGGCTACACCTTC; CDR3: CAWGTENYGYTF
D: TRBD1; size: -; V: TRBV6-4; J: TRBJ1-2; DNA: TGTGCCAGCAGTACTGGACAGGGAGGCTATGGCTACACCTTC; CDR3: CASSTGQGGYGYTF
D: TRBD1; size: -; V: TRBV5-1; J: TRBJ1-4; DNA: TGCGCCAGCAGCACACGACAGGGTAACCTCGGAAAACTGTTTTTT; CDR3: CASSTRQGNLGKLFF
D: -; size: -; V: TRBV18; J: TRBJ2-3; DNA: TGTGCCAGCTCACCGGCGGCAGGGGTGGGGGATACGCAGTATTTT; CDR3: CASSPAAGVGDTQYF
D: -; size: -; V: TRBV18; J: TRBJ2-7; DNA: TGTGCCAGCTCACCACTCGACTACTACTACGAGCAGTACTTC; CDR3: CASSPLDYYYEQYF
D: TRBD1; size: few; V: TRBV4-1; J: TRBJ1-2; DNA: TGCGCCAGCAGGGGATATGACAGGGAGGACTATGGCTACACCTTC; CDR3: CASRGYDREDYGYTF
D: -; size: -; V: TRBV30; J: TRBJ2-1; DNA: TGTGCCTGGAGGGAGGGGGGGTTCGATGAGCAGTTCTTC; CDR3: CAWREGGFDEQFF
D: -; size: -; V: TRBV6-5; J: TRBJ1-5; DNA: TGTGCCAGCAGTCCTACTGGTCAGCCCCAGCATTTT; CDR3: CASSPTGQPQHF
D: -; size: -; V: TRBV13; J: TRBJ1-1; DNA: TGTGCCAGCAGCTTATCCGACACTGAAGCTTTCTTT; CDR3: CASSLSDTEAFF
D: -; size: once; V: TRBV6-5; J: TRBJ2-5; DNA: TGTGCCAGCATTTTTGAACTGTACCAAGAGACCCAGTACTTC; CDR3: CASIFELYQETQYF
D: TRBD2; size: -; V: TRBV5-1; J: TRBJ2-3; DNA: TGCGCCAGCAGCCTAACACGGGGGGGCACAGATACGCAGTATTTT; CDR3: CASSLTRGGTDTQYF
D: -; size: -; V: TRBV29-1; J: TRBJ2-7; DNA: TGCAGCGCAGAAACAGGGCCCGAAACCTACGAGCAGTACTTC; CDR3: CSAETGPETYEQYF
D: -; size: many; V: TRBV5-8; J: TRBJ1-6; DNA: TGTGCCAGCAGCTTCCCGGGGTGGTCACCCCTCCACTTT; CDR3: CASSFPGWSPLHF
D: TRBD1; size: -; V: TRBV3-1/TRBV3-2; J: TRBJ1-1; DNA: TGTGCCAGCAGCCCGATTTTTGCACAGGGGACTGAAGCTTTCTTT; CDR3: CASSPIFAQGTEAFF
D: -; size: few; V: TRBV11-2; J: TRBJ1-1; DNA: TGTGCCAGCAGCCTCTCCCCACTCAGGGCTGAAAACACTGAAGCTTTCTTT; CDR3: CASSLSPLRAENTEAFF
D: -; size: -; V: TRBV10-1; J: TRBJ2-2; DNA: TGCGCCAGCACCAGGGATATGGGCACCGGGGAGCTGTTTTTT; CDR3: CASTRDMGTGELFF
D: -; size: -; V: TRBV21-1; J: TRBJ1-5; DNA: TGTGCCAGCAGCAAAAATAGTGGGCCCCGTGGGAATCAGCCCCAGCATTTT; CDR3: CASSKNSGPRGNQPQHF
D: TRBD1; size: -; V: TRBV3-1/TRBV3-2; J: TRBJ1-2; DNA: TGTGCCAGCAGCCTAGGGACAGACCAGGACTATGGCTACACCTTC; CDR3: CASSLGTDQDYGYTF
D: TRBD2; size: few; V: TRBV5-6; J: TRBJ2-5; DNA: TGTGCCAGCAGCTCAAGGACTAGCGGGGGGGCGGAGACCCAGTACTTC; CDR3: CASSSRTSGGAETQYF
D: -; size: once; V: TRBV27; J: TRBJ2-3; DNA: TGTGCCAGCACTCCCGAATCGGGGCGGGGAAGCACAGATACGCAGTATTTT; CDR3: CASTPESGRGSTDTQYF
D: TRBD2; size: -; V: TRBV6-1; J: TRBJ2-2; DNA: TGTGCCAGCAGTGTTGGGACTAGCGGGGACACCGGGGAGCTGTTTTTT; CDR3: CASSVGTSGDTGELFF
D: -; size: -; V: TRBV24-1; J: TRBJ2-2; DNA: TGTGCGTCAAGTCAGGGCCCCGGGGAGCTGTTTTTT; CDR3: CASSQGPGELFF
D: TRBD2; size: few; V: TRBV15; J: TRBJ2-1; DNA: TGTGCCACCAGCAGGTTCCCTAGCGGGAGCTCCTACAATGAGCAGTTCTTC; CDR3: CATSRFPSGSSYNEQFF
D: -; size: many; V: TRBV9; J: TRBJ2-3; DNA: TGTGCCAGCAGCGTAGTGGCGGTGACAGATACGCAGTATTTT; CDR3: CASSVVAVTDTQYF
D: -; size: -; V: TRBV28; J: TRBJ1-4; DNA: TGTGCCAGCAGTTTCGCGGGAGCCAGGGAGACAAATGAAAAACTGTTTTTT; CDR3: CASSFAGARETNEKLFF
D: TRBD1; size: -; V: TRBV18; J: TRBJ1-1; DNA: TGTGCCAGCTCCACCAGGAAGGGGGCTAGCACTGAAGCTTTCTTT; CDR3: CASSTRKGASTEAFF
D: -; size: -; V: TRBV2; J: TRBJ2-1; DNA: TGTGCCAGCAGTGAAGGCCTAGCAATTGAGCAGTTCTTC; CDR3: CASSEGLAIEQFF
D: -; size: -; V: TRBV12-3/TRBV12-4; J: TRBJ1-1; DNA: TGTGCCAGCAGTTTAGGTCCGGGAACCGGAGCTTTCTTT; CDR3: CASSLGPGTGAFF
D: TRBD2; size: -; V: TRBV7-8; J: TRBJ2-1; DNA: TGTGCCAGCAGCTTTTACGGCGGGGGGGCCAGTGAGCAGTTCTTC; CDR3: CASSFYGGGASEQFF
D: TRBD1; size: -; V: TRBV30; J: TRBJ2-1; DNA: TGTGCCTGGAGGGGCGACAGGGTTCGTCATGAGCAGTTCTTC; CDR3: CAWRGDRVRHEQFF
D: TRBD1; size: -; V: TRBV6-5; J: TRBJ1-2; DNA: TGTGCCAGCAGTTTTACAGGGGCCCACTATGGCTACACCTTC; CDR3: CASSFTGAHYGYTF
D: TRBD1; size: -; V: TRBV18; J: TRBJ1-5; DNA: TGTGCCAGCTCTCTACAGGGGGATTGGGGACAGCCCCAGCATTTT; CDR3: CASSLQGDWGQPQHF
D: -; size: -; V: TRBV7-8; J: TRBJ2-2; DNA: TGTGCCAGCAGCCCTGGGACACTCCATCTGCGCGGGGAGCTGTTTTTT; CDR3: CASSPGTLHLRGELFF
D: -; size: -; V: TRBV30; J: TRBJ1-6; DNA: TGTGCCGGGAACCGGGAAGGGAATTCACCCCTCCACTTT; CDR3: CAGNREGNSPLHF
D: -; size: -; V: TRBV4-2; J: TRBJ1-2; DNA: TGTGCCAGCAGCCAAGAGGGTTCAGGGGATGATGGCTACACCTTC; CDR3: CASSQEGSGDDGYTF
D: -; size: -; V: TRBV29-1; J: TRBJ2-7; DNA: TGCAGCGCGGGACAATCCTACGAGCAGTACTTC; CDR3: CSAGQSYEQYF
D: -; size: -; V: TRBV5-5; J: TRBJ1-2; DNA: TGTGCCAGCAGCTTGGTATCGGGAAACTATGGCTACACCTTC; CDR3: CASSLVSGNYGYTF